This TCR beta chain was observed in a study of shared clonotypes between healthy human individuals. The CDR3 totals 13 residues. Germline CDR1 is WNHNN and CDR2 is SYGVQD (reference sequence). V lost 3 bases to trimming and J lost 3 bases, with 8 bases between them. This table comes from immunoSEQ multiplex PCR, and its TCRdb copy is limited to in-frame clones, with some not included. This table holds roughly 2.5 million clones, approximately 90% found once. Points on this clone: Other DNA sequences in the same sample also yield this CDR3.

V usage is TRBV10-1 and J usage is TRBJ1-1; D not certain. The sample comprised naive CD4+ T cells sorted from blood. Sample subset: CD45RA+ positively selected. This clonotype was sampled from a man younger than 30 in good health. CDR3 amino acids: CASSERGHTEAFF. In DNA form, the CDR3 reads TGCGCCAGCAGTGAAAGAGGACACACTGAAGCTTTCTTT.